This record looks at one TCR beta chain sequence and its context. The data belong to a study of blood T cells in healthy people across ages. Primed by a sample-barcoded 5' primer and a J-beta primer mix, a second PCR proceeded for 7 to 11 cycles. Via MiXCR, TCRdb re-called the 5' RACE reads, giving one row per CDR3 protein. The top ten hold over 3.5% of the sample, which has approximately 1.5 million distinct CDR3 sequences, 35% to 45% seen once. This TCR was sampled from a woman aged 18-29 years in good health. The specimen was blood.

In DNA, the CDR3 is TGTGCCATCAGTCCCTCCACGTGGGGCACAGATACGCAGTATTTT. Its translation is CAISPSTWGTDTQYF. The chain carries TRBV10-3 and TRBJ2-3; unclear D gene. This CDR3 comprises 15 residues. The germline V gene has CDR1 ENHRY and CDR2 SYGVKD. Trimming removed 5 bases at V and 1 base at J, with 13 bases between.